This entry lists 21 T cell receptor beta chains sequenced from one sample in a study of regulatory T cells in long-lasting Graves disease. Time point here: newly diagnosed GD, antithyroid drugs for less than 3 months. Generation of the TCR library employed RNA extracted from PBMCs. Libraries of TCR beta came from iRepertoire HTBI primers plus Arm-PCR of CDR3 regions. Via MiXCR, TCRdb re-called the multiplex PCR reads, giving one row per CDR3 protein. Here the sample spans 350,000 to 450,000 distinct CDR3 sequences, 15% being singletons. This sample was also put to use in a study of T cells in Graves' hyperthyroidism and ophthalmopathy.

Specimen: peripheral blood mononuclear cells (PBMCs), collected at new diagnosis, from a patient treated with antithyroid drugs. Every receptor here comes from a woman in her 30s with Graves disease.

This clonotype was picked up many times. The chain is built from TRBV2 and TRBJ2-7, with D possibly TRBD2 on 6 matching bases. Germline CDR1 and CDR2: SNHLY and FYNNEI. The CDR3 runs to 16 residues. V was trimmed by 2 bases and J by 0 bases, leaving 14 bases between them. The CDR3 is CASSEMGGLSSYEQYF. In DNA, the CDR3 is TGTGCCAGCAGTGAAATGGGGGGACTGAGCTCCTACGAGCAGTACTTC.

The CDR3 here is CASSPLTAGYEQYF. The CDR3 DNA follows: TGTGCCAGCTCACCACTAACAGCGGGGTACGAGCAGTACTTC. The gene calls are TRBV18 and TRBJ2-7; TRBD2 agrees at 7 bases. The germline CDR1 and CDR2 sequences are KGHSH and LQKENI. V trimming: 1 base; J trimming: 4 bases; junction bases outside the gene matches: 4. This CDR3 has 14 amino acids.

In this sample, this clonotype turned up many times. The rearrangement joins TRBV20-1 to TRBJ2-7; a possible D gene is TRBD2 (5 bases). The germline V gene has CDR1 DFQATT and CDR2 SNEGSKA (reference sequence). This CDR3 is built from 11 residues. V was cut by 6 bases and J by 9 bases, with 15 bases left in between. The CDR3 loop is CSAEDRGRQYF. CDR3 DNA: TGCAGTGCCGAGGATAGAGGGAGGCAGTACTTC.

The rearrangement links TRBV19 to TRBJ1-2; TRBD1 might be the D (6 bases). Trimming took off 3 bases at V and 4 bases at J, with 18 bases between the two ends. The germline V gene encodes CDR1 LNHDA and CDR2 SQIVND (reference sequence). This CDR3 has 16 residues. CDR3 in amino acids: CASSIAAGATTYGYTF. For the CDR3, the DNA is TGTGCCAGTAGTATCGCCGCGGGGGCTACTACCTATGGCTACACCTTC.

CDR3: CASSVAADTDTQYF. The CDR3 DNA reads TGTGCCAGCAGCGTAGCAGCGGACACAGATACGCAGTATTTT. The chain carries TRBV9 and TRBJ2-3, with a weak D call TRBD2 (5 bases). V was cut by 0 bases and J by 2 bases, with 7 bases left in between. There are 14 residues in the CDR3. CDR1 SGDLS and CDR2 YYNGEE come from the germline V gene. Combining the CDR3 with reference TRBV9 and TRBJ2-3 gives the whole variable domain DSGVTQTPKHLITATGQRVTLRCSPRSGDLSVYWYQQSLDQGLQFLIQYYNGEERAKGNILERFSAQQFPDLHSELNLSSLELGDSALYFCASSVAADTDTQYFGPGTRLTVL.

For this clonotype: A read error may produce the germline difference seen at one junction end. The chain carries TRBV4-2 and TRBJ1-6, with D perhaps TRBD1 (6 bases). The germline gives CDR1 LGHNA, CDR2 YNFKEQ. The CDR3 runs to 13 residues. The CDR3 spells CASSPNPLTGVNF. The CDR3 DNA is TGTGCCAGCAGCCCCAACCCCCTGACAGGCGTGAATTTT.

This clonotype was detected many times. The chain links TRBV12-5 to TRBJ1-1; the D is unclear. Trimming removed 5 bases at V and 4 bases at J, with 14 bases between. The CDR3 totals 14 residues. Germline V gene data show CDR1 as LGHNT and CDR2 as FRNRAP. The CDR3 here is CASGLSGGITEAFF. CDR3 nucleotide sequence: TGTGCTAGTGGTCTCTCAGGAGGGATCACTGAAGCTTTCTTT.

This clonotype was picked up a small number of times. The chain links TRBV24-1 to TRBJ2-2; TRBD1 aligns across 9 bases. The CDR3 is 15 residues long. Germline-derived CDR1 and CDR2 are KGHDR and SFDVKD. The V segment lost 9 bases and the J segment 1 base; nucleotides outside the gene matches: 5. Here the CDR3 DNA reads TGTGCCACCGAACAGGGGGCATTGAACACCGGGGAGCTGTTTTTT. It is translated as CATEQGALNTGELFF.

Ten or more counts support this clonotype. This chain uses TRBV6-2 or TRBV6-3 with TRBJ2-1; D is possibly TRBD2 (6 bases). V dropped 5 bases and J dropped 2 bases, with 22 bases sitting between them. The CDR3 consists of 18 residues. Germline values: CDR1 MNHEY, CDR2 SVGEGT. This chain's CDR3 is CASSPRGTPPGAYNEQFF. The CDR3 DNA sequence: TGTGCCAGCAGTCCTCGGGGGACTCCACCGGGGGCCTACAATGAGCAGTTCTTC.

V is TRBV25-1 and J is TRBJ1-1; 11 nucleotides line up with TRBD1. The V gene end was trimmed by 0 bases and the J gene end by 1 base; junction bases not matched to a gene: 1. Germline loops: CDR1 MGHDK, CDR2 SYGVNS. The CDR3 totals 16 residues. The chain's CDR3 is CASSEYGQGANTEAFF. CDR3 nucleotides: TGTGCCAGCAGTGAATATGGACAGGGGGCGAACACTGAAGCTTTCTTT.

This clonotype appeared many times. Germline is not matched at one junction end, which may reflect a read error. This chain links TRBV24-1 with TRBJ1-1, with TRBD1 identical over 12 bases. CDR3 length equals 16 residues. CDR1 and CDR2 from the germline V gene are KGHDR and SFDVKD. CDR3 in DNA: TGTGCCACCGGCGGGCGGGGGACAGGGGGCAACACTGAAGCTTTCTTC. Translation gives CATGGRGTGGNTEAFF.

This clonotype was detected ten times or more. V and J are TRBV20-1 and TRBJ2-1; 10 nucleotides line up with TRBD2. V shed 3 bases and J 8 bases; nucleotides not matched to a gene: 7. The germline V gene encodes CDR1 DFQATT and CDR2 SNEGSKA (reference sequence). This CDR3 spans 14 amino acids. CDR3: CSASLAGDIDEQFF. The CDR3 nucleotides are TGCAGTGCTAGCCTAGCGGGAGATATCGATGAGCAGTTCTTC.

The rearrangement joins TRBV4-1 to TRBJ1-5; tentative D call: TRBD1 (5 bases). The CDR3 loop spans 15 amino acids. The germline V gene encodes CDR1 MGHRA and CDR2 YSYEKL. Between the trimmed V and J ends, which lost 4 bases and 2 bases, there was a span of 12 bases. CDR3 DNA: TGCGCCAGCAGCCGGGGCAGGGATGGCAATCAGCCCCAGCATTTT. Its protein is CASSRGRDGNQPQHF.

This clonotype was seen ten or more times. This chain uses TRBV7-9 with TRBJ2-7; 14 positions match TRBD2. The trim removed 5 bases at V and 7 bases at J, leaving 10 bases unmatched. In germline, CDR1 is SEHNR, CDR2 FQNEAQ (reference sequence). This CDR3 spans 16 amino acids. CDR3 region: CASSPRGTSGRAEQYF. CDR3 bases: TGTGCCAGCAGCCCCAGGGGGACTAGCGGGAGAGCAGAGCAGTACTTC.

This clonotype has at least ten counts. The rearrangement joins TRBV20-1 to TRBJ2-1; TRBD1 matches at 8 bases. Germline CDR1 reads DFQATT; CDR2 reads SNEGSKA (reference sequence). The CDR3 extends over 13 amino acids. The J segment lost 3 bases and the V segment lost 5 bases, leaving 3 bases of the junction unmatched. The CDR3 sequence is CSADRGDYNEQFF. The DNA for the CDR3 is TGCAGTGCTGACAGGGGAGACTACAATGAGCAGTTCTTC.

The chain couples TRBV7-3 to TRBJ2-1, with 7 bases matching TRBD2. This CDR3 is 15 amino acids long. Germline V CDR1 and CDR2: SGHTA, FQGTGA. After removal of 2 bases from V and 0 bases from J, the junction contained 1 base not matched to a gene. As DNA, the CDR3 is TGTGCCAGCAGCTTATGGGGGGGCTCCTACAATGAGCAGTTCTTC. As protein: CASSLWGGSYNEQFF.

The rearrangement links TRBV19 to TRBJ2-1; TRBD1 matches at 7 bases. Germline V lookup: CDR1 LNHDA, CDR2 SQIVND (reference sequence). The CDR3 has 15 residues. The trim removed 3 bases at V and 8 bases at J, leaving 10 bases unmatched. The CDR3 DNA reads as TGTGCCAGTAGTATCCGACAGGGATTGGCGGATGAGCAGTTCTTC. Protein: CASSIRQGLADEQFF. The full variable domain, in which reference TRBV19 and TRBJ2-1 provide the parts outside the CDR3, is DGGITQSPKYLFRKEGQNVTLSCEQNLNHDAMYWYRQDPGQGLRLIYYSQIVNDFQKGDIAEGYSVSREKKESFPLTVTSAQKNPTAFYLCASSIRQGLADEQFFGPGTRLTVL.

This clonotype has only a few counts. The chain's CDR3 is CSAIRQGLNYGYTF. DNA of the CDR3: TGCAGTGCTATTAGACAGGGGTTGAACTATGGCTACACCTTC. The chain recombines TRBV20-1 with TRBJ1-2; 8 positions agree with TRBD1. The junction had 6 bases not matched to a gene; V was cut back by 4 bases and J by 2 bases. In germline, CDR1 is DFQATT, CDR2 SNEGSKA (reference sequence). This CDR3 region has 14 residues.

The chain couples TRBV4-1 to TRBJ2-1, with a tentative D call TRBD2 (5 bases). The V end was cut by 1 base, the J end by 0 bases, with 16 bases between. The CDR3 consists of 18 residues. The germline V gene has CDR1 MGHRA and CDR2 YSYEKL. CDR3 coding DNA: TGCGCCAGCAGCCAAGTAATCTCGAGGACTGGCTCCTACAATGAGCAGTTCTTC. Residues: CASSQVISRTGSYNEQFF.

This chain connects TRBV5-4 to TRBJ2-1; D is possibly TRBD1 (5 bases). The V gene's germline CDR1 is SGHNT and CDR2 YYREEE (reference sequence). CDR3 size: 14 residues. Trimming took 0 bases from V and 9 from J, leaving 13 bases between them. CDR3 sequence: CASSLVAVQGEQFF. The CDR3 DNA follows: TGTGCCAGCAGCTTGGTGGCGGTGCAGGGTGAGCAGTTCTTC.

This clonotype was detected ten times or more. This chain connects TRBV6-6 to TRBJ2-2; maybe TRBD2 (6 bases). The CDR3 is 15 amino acids. Trimming took 0 bases from V and 2 from J, leaving 7 bases between them. CDR1 is MNHNY, CDR2 SVGAGI, per germline (reference sequence). CDR3 loop: CASSYSGGNTGELFF. CDR3 nucleotides: TGTGCCAGCAGTTACTCGGGGGGTAACACCGGGGAGCTGTTTTTT.